Following are 22 T cell receptor beta chains from one sample sequenced in a study of CXCR3-negative and CXCR3-positive naive CD8 T cells. 5' RACE that incorporated UMI labels was used to prepare the TRB cDNA libraries. Reprocessing the 5' RACE reads, TCRdb reports a single entry for every CDR3 protein and omits DNA. The sample data list about 81,000 distinct CDR3 sequences. What was sequenced was naive CXCR3- CD8+ T cells from blood. This sample's subset: CD45RO-CCR7+CD27+CD95- naive CD8+ T cells lacking CXCR3 (TNR3-). Source of these receptors: a human donor in good health. Some clones in this sample may be carry-over from other donors' samples.

The chain employs TRBV29-1 and TRBJ2-5; there is no DNA to check the TCRdb D call of TRBD2. The CDR3 totals 16 residues. Germline V gene sequence: CDR1 SQVTM, CDR2 ANQGSEA. The CDR3: CSVEILLADSQETQYF.

This rearrangement joins TRBV6-6 to TRBJ2-1. The CDR3 is 12 amino acids. Germline lookup yields CDR1 MNHNY and CDR2 SVGAGI (reference sequence). Here the CDR3 reads CASSYSDNEQFF.

V is TRBV9 and J is TRBJ2-7. The germline CDR1 and CDR2 sequences are SGDLS and YYNGEE. This CDR3 has 15 amino acids. CDR3 sequence: CASSGEVALQNEQYF.

The chain carries TRBV12-3 or TRBV12-4 and TRBJ2-7; TCRdb designates TRBD2, a call that cannot be tested without DNA. CDR3 size: 14 residues. The CDR3 protein is CASSISPPAYEQYF.

The chain joins TRBV11-2 to TRBJ2-1; no DNA is available, so the TRBD2 call from TCRdb remains unchecked. The CDR3 runs 13 residues. Looked up from germline, CDR1 is SGHAT and CDR2 is FQNNGV. The CDR3: CASRLAGVYEQFF.

The chain joins TRBV15 to TRBJ1-1; there is no DNA to check the TCRdb D call of TRBD1. The germline gives CDR1 LNHNV, CDR2 YYDKDF (reference sequence). The CDR3 has 14 residues. CDR3 sequence: CATSEGYPNTEAFF.

J is TRBJ2-7 and V is TRBV4-2; the TRBD1 assignment by TCRdb is unverifiable without DNA. CDR1 and CDR2 (germline): LGHNA, YNFKEQ. The CDR3 spans 17 residues. CDR3 in amino acids: CASSQGPSGQGPYEQYF.

V usage is TRBV18 and J usage is TRBJ2-3. The length of the CDR3 is 14 residues. CDR1 is KGHSH and CDR2 is LQKENI in the germline V gene. Here the CDR3 reads CASHGFDGTDTQYF.

The chain is built from TRBV12-3 or TRBV12-4 and TRBJ2-3; TCRdb picks TRBD2, but there is no DNA to check that call. There are 16 residues in the CDR3. CDR3 residues: CASTYRLAGSTDTQYF.

The chain carries TRBV27 and TRBJ2-2; TCRdb names TRBD1, which stays unverified in the absence of DNA. Germline CDR1 and CDR2: MNHEY and SMNVEV (reference sequence). The CDR3 contains 14 residues. The CDR3 region is CASGSDWGTGELFF.

This chain connects TRBV12-3 or TRBV12-4 to TRBJ2-7; TCRdb's D gene call, TRBD1, goes unchecked for lack of DNA. The CDR3 consists of 13 residues. The CDR3 region is CASSFGQTYEQYF.

J is TRBJ2-3 and V is TRBV3-1; with no DNA, the TCRdb D assignment of TRBD2 cannot be verified. The CDR3 runs 16 residues. Germline loops: CDR1 LGHDT, CDR2 YNNKEL (reference sequence). CDR3 residues: CASSPYDYFRTDTQYF.

This chain links TRBV12-3 or TRBV12-4 with TRBJ2-7; TCRdb returns TRBD2, unconfirmable since there is no DNA. The CDR3 extends over 18 amino acids. This CDR3 reads CASSFTGGGAPKGHEQYF.

The chain carries TRBV9 and TRBJ1-2; TCRdb selects TRBD1, and the lack of DNA leaves this call unchecked. Germline-derived CDR1 and CDR2 are SGDLS and YYNGEE. The CDR3 runs 15 residues. The CDR3 sequence is CASRQVGGGPDGYTF.

The chain carries TRBV7-9 and TRBJ2-1; TCRdb designates TRBD1, a call that cannot be tested without DNA. This CDR3 is built from 16 residues. In germline, CDR1 is SEHNR, CDR2 FQNEAQ (reference sequence). The chain's CDR3 is CASSGRTDSSYNEQFF.

The V call is TRBV5-1, the J call TRBJ1-2; TCRdb's D call of TRBD1 is untestable without DNA. The V gene's germline CDR1 is SGHRS and CDR2 YFSETQ. This CDR3 contains 14 residues. The CDR3 protein is CASSPIGQLEGYTF.

This clonotype counts as medium-sized (0.01 to 0.1%) by frequency. The gene calls are TRBV7-7 and TRBJ2-5; TCRdb's D call of TRBD1 is untestable without DNA. Germline CDR1 SSHAT, CDR2 FNYEAQ (reference sequence). The CDR3 has 13 residues. CDR3 amino acids: CASSFGTPATQYF.

This chain uses TRBV7-2 with TRBJ2-7; with no DNA, the TCRdb D assignment of TRBD2 cannot be verified. This CDR3 has 17 residues. Germline-derived CDR1 and CDR2 are SGHTA and FQGNSA. This CDR3 reads CASSLSTSGSEPYEQYF.

V and J are TRBV12-3 or TRBV12-4 and TRBJ2-3. This CDR3 spans 13 amino acids. This chain's CDR3 is CASSELAADTQYF.

The J gene is TRBJ2-7, the V gene TRBV7-8; TCRdb gives TRBD1 as the D gene, but with no DNA this cannot be confirmed. Germline V gives CDR1 SGHVS, CDR2 FQNEAQ. The CDR3 length is 15 residues. CDR3 in amino acids: CARRPQGPSSYEQYF.

The chain couples TRBV29-1 to TRBJ1-1; checking the TCRdb D call of TRBD1 is not possible without DNA. The germline V gene encodes CDR1 SQVTM and CDR2 ANQGSEA. This CDR3 contains 13 residues. The CDR3 reads CSVLRQTNTEAFF.

The gene calls are TRBV9 and TRBJ2-5; TCRdb designates TRBD1, a call that cannot be tested without DNA. CDR1 SGDLS and CDR2 YYNGEE come from the germline V gene. The CDR3 has 15 amino acids. CDR3 amino acids: CASSLGTEIQETQYF. Full variable domain (remainder filled in from reference TRBV9 and TRBJ2-5): DSGVTQTPKHLITATGQRVTLRCSPRSGDLSVYWYQQSLDQGLQFLIQYYNGEERAKGNILERFSAQQFPDLHSELNLSSLELGDSALYFCASSLGTEIQETQYFGPGTRLLVL.